Given below is one T cell receptor (beta chain) in context. The sample comes from a study of shared clonotypes between healthy human individuals. Positive CCR7 selection of CD45RO-negative cells yielded the naive CD8 cells, and terminally differentiated effector memory CD45RA+ cells were excluded. This was a deep-level run. Libraries were prepared by immunoSEQ multiplex PCR; TCRdb keeps only in-frame clonotypes and omits some of them. The table lists hundreds of thousands of clones, about 96% of them singletons. The V gene lost 3 bases and the J gene lost 8 bases, with 14 bases spanning the gap. Germline V CDR1 and CDR2: MDHEN, SYDVKM. The CDR3 contains 14 residues.

The receptor comes from a woman aged 25-40 years in good health. The chain joins TRBV28 to TRBJ2-1, with D perhaps matching TRBD1 (6 bases). Sequenced sample: naive CD8+ T cells sorted from blood. The chain's CDR3 is CASSLQGQGDEQFF. CDR3 in DNA: TGTGCCAGCAGTTTGCAGGGGCAAGGCGATGAGCAGTTCTTC. The full variable domain, in which reference TRBV28 and TRBJ2-1 provide the parts outside the CDR3, is DVKVTQSSRYLVKRTGEKVFLECVQDMDHENMFWYRQDPGLGLRLIYFSYDVKMKEKGDIPEGYSVSREKKERFSLILESASTNQTSMYLCASSLQGQGDEQFFGPGTRLTVL.